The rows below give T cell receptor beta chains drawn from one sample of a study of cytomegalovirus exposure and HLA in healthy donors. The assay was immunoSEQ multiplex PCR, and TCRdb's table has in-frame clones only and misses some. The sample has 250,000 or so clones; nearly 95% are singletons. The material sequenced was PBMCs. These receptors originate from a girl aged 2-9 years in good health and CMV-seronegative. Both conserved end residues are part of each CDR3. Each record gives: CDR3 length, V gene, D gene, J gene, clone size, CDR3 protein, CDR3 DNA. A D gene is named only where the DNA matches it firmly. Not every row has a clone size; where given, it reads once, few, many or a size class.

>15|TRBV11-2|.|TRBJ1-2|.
CASSLERLADYGYTF
TGTGCCAGCAGCTTAGAAAGATTGGCAGACTATGGCTACACCTTC
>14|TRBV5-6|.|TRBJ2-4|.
CASSLGFPGDIQYF
TGTGCCAGCAGCTTGGGGTTCCCTGGAGACATTCAGTACTTC
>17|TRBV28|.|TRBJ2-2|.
CASSSYRVSRATGELFF
TGTGCCAGCAGTTCCTACCGGGTCTCCAGAGCTACCGGGGAGCTGTTTTTT
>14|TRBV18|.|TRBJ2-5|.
CASSPAGVEETQYF
TGTGCCAGCTCACCAGCCGGGGTAGAGGAGACCCAGTACTTC
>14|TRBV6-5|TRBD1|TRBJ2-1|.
CASSSWTGGNEQFF
TGTGCCAGCAGTTCTTGGACAGGGGGCAATGAGCAGTTCTTC
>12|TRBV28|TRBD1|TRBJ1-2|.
CASLPYRGGYTF
TGTGCCAGCCTGCCTTACAGGGGCGGCTACACCTTC
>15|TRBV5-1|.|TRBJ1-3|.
CASSLAQGTGNTIYF
TGCGCCAGCAGCTTGGCACAGGGCACTGGAAACACCATATATTTT
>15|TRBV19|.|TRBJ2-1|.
CASSTTTSSYNEQFF
TGTGCCAGTAGTACAACTACGAGCTCCTACAATGAGCAGTTCTTC
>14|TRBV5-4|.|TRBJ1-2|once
CASSLARGLYGYTF
TGTGCCAGCAGCTTGGCTAGGGGACTCTATGGCTACACCTTC
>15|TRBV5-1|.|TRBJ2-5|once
CASSLETGREETQYF
TGCGCCAGCAGCTTGGAGACGGGAAGGGAAGAGACCCAGTACTTC
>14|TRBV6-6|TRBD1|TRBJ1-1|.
CASSPRQGAYEAFF
TGTGCCAGCAGTCCCCGACAGGGGGCTTATGAAGCTTTCTTT
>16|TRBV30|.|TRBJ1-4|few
CAWSAGLAQSNEKLFF
TGTGCCTGGAGCGCAGGGTTGGCGCAGTCTAATGAAAAACTGTTTTTT
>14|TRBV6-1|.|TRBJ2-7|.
CASSDGQFSYEQYF
TGTGCCAGCAGTGACGGACAGTTCTCCTACGAGCAGTACTTC
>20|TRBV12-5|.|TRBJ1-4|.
CASGLDRRFSGWSYNEKLFF
TGTGCTAGTGGTTTGGACCGGCGCTTTTCCGGATGGAGTTATAATGAAAAACTGTTTTTT
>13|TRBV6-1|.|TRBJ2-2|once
CASSEWGAGELFF
TGTGCCAGCAGTGAATGGGGCGCCGGGGAGCTGTTTTTT
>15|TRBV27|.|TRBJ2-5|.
CASSLQLGFGETQYF
TGTGCCAGCAGTTTACAACTGGGCTTCGGAGAGACCCAGTACTTC
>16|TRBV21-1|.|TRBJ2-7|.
CASSKGRTGGSYEQYF
TGTGCCAGCAGCAAAGGGAGGACAGGGGGCTCCTACGAGCAGTACTTC
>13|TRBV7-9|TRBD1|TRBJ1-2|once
CASSVEGARGYTF
TGTGCCAGCAGCGTCGAGGGGGCTCGCGGCTACACCTTC
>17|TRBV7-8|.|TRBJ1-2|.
CASSLARAVHLNYGYTF
TGTGCCAGCAGCTTAGCCAGGGCCGTCCACCTTAACTATGGCTACACCTTC
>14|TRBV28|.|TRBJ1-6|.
CASTPGQANSPLHF
TGTGCCAGCACCCCGGGACAAGCTAATTCACCCCTCCACTTT
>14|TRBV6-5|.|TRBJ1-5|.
CASRRDRTPQPQHF
TGTGCCAGCAGGAGAGACAGGACCCCTCAGCCCCAGCATTTT
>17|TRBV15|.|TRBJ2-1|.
CATSRVLTDGVYNEQFF
TGTGCCACCAGCAGAGTCCTTACGGACGGGGTATACAATGAGCAGTTCTTC
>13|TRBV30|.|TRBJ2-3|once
CAWSGTNTDTQYF
TGTGCCTGGAGTGGGACTAACACAGATACGCAGTATTTT
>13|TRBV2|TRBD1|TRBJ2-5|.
CASRGQGAGTQYF
TGTGCCAGCAGAGGACAGGGGGCCGGGACCCAGTACTTC
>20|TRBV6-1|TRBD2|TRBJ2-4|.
CASSEGLAGGLKLAKNIQYF
TGTGCCAGCAGTGAAGGGCTAGCGGGAGGGCTTAAACTAGCCAAAAACATTCAGTACTTC
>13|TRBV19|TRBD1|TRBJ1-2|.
CASRQGGSMGYTF
TGTGCCAGTCGACAGGGGGGTTCTATGGGCTACACCTTC
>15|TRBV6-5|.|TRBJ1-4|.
CASSYLTEKNEKLFF
TGTGCCAGCAGTTACCTGACAGAAAAAAATGAAAAACTGTTTTTT
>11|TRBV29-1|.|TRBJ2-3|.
CSVRTSDTQYF
TGCAGCGTTCGGACTTCAGATACGCAGTATTTT
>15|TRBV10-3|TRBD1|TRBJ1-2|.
CAISELAGGVYGYTF
TGTGCCATCAGTGAGTTGGCAGGGGGCGTCTATGGCTACACCTTC
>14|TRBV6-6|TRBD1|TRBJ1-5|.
CASRGQEKGQPQHF
TGTGCCAGCAGAGGACAGGAAAAAGGTCAGCCCCAGCATTTT
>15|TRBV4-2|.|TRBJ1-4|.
CASSQNDRSGEKLFF
TGTGCCAGCAGCCAAAACGACAGGTCAGGGGAAAAACTGTTTTTT
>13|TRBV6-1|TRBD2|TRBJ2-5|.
CASSRGVQETQYF
TGTGCCAGCAGCCGGGGGGTCCAAGAGACCCAGTACTTC
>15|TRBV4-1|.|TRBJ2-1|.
CASSQEENSYNEQFF
TGCGCCAGCAGCCAAGAGGAGAATTCCTACAATGAGCAGTTCTTC
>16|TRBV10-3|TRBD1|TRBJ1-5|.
CAISESGGQGAQPQHF
TGTGCCATCAGTGAGTCGGGAGGACAGGGGGCCCAGCCCCAGCATTTT
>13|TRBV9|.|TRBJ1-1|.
CASSASPNTEAFF
TGTGCCAGCAGCGCCTCCCCGAACACTGAAGCTTTCTTT
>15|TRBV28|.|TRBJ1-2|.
CASSLTGPKIYGYTF
TGTGCCAGCAGTTTGACAGGCCCGAAGATTTATGGCTACACCTTC
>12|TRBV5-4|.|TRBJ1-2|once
CASSLDIYGYTF
TGTGCCAGCAGCCTGGACATCTATGGCTACACCTTC
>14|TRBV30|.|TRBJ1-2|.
CAWSATLANYGYTF
TGTGCCTGGAGTGCTACACTAGCTAACTATGGCTACACCTTC
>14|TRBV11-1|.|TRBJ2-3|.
CASSFRISTDTQYF
TGTGCCAGCAGCTTCAGGATTAGCACAGATACGCAGTATTTT
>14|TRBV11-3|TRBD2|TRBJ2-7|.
CASSSIGTSNEQYF
TGTGCCAGCAGTTCCATCGGGACTAGCAACGAGCAGTACTTC